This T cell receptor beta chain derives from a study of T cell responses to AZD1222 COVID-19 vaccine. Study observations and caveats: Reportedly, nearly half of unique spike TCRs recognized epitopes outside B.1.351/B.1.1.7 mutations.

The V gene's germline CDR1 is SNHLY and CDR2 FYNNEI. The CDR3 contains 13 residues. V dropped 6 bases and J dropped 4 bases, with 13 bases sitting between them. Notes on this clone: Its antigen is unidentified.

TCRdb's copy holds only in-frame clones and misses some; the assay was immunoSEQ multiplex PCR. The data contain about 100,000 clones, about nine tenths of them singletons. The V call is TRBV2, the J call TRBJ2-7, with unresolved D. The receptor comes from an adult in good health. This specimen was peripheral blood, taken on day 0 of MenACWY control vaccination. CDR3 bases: TGTGCCAGCAGCCCTCACCCGGGTTACGAGCAGTACTTC. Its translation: CASSPHPGYEQYF. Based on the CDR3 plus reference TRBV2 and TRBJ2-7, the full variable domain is EPEVTQTPSHQVTQMGQEVILRCVPISNHLYFYWYRQILGQKVEFLVSFYNNEISEKSEIFDDQFSVERPDGSNFTLKIRSTKLEDSAMYFCASSPHPGYEQYFGPGTRLTVT.